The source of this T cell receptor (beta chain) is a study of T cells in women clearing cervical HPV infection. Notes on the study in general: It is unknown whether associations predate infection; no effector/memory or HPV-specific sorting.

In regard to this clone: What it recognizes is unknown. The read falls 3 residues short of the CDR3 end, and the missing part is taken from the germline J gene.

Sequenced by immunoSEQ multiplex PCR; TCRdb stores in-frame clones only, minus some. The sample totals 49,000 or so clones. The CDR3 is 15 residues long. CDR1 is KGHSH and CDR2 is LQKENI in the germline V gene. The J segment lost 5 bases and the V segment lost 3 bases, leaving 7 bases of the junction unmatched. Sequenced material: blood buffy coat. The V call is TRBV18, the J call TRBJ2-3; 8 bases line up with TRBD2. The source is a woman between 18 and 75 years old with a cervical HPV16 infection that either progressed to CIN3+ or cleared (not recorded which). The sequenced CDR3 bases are TGTGCCAGCTCACCCGCGGGGGGCGGCCGAGATACG. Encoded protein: CASSPAGGGRDT. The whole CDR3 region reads CASSPAGGGRDTQYF.